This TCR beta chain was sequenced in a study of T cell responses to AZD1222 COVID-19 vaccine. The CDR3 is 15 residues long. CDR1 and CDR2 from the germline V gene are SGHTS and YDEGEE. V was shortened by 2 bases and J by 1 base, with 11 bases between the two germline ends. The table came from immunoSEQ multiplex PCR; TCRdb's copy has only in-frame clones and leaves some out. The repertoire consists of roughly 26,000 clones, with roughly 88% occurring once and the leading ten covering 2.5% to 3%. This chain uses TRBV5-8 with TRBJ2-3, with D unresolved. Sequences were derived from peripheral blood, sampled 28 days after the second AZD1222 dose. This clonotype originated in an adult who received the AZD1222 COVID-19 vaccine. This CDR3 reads CASSLGGLGTDTQYF. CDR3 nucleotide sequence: TGTGCCAGCAGCTTAGGTGGGCTTGGCACAGATACGCAGTATTTT.